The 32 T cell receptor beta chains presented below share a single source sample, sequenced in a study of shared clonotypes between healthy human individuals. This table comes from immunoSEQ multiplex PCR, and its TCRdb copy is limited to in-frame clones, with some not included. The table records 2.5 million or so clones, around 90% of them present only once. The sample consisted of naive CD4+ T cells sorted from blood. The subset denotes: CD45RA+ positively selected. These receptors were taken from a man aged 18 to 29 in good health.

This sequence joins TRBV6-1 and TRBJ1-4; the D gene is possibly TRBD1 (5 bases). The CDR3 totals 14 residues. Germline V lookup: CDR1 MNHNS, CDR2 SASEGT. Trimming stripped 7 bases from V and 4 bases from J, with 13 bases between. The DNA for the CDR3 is TGTGCCAGCAAATACGGGGGAATTAATGAAAAACTGTTTTTT. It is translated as CASKYGGINEKLFF.

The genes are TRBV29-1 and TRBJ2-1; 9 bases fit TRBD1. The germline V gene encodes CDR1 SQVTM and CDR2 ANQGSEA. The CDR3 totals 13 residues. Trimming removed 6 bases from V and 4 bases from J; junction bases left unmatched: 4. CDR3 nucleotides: TGCAGCGTCCGGGACAGGGATTACAATGAGCAGTTCTTC. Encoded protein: CSVRDRDYNEQFF.

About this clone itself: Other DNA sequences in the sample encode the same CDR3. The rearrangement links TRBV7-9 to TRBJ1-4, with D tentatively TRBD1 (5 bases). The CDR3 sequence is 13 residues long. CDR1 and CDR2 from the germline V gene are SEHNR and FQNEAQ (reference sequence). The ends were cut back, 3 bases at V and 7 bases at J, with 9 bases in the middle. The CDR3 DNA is TGTGCCAGCAGCTTCGGGACGGGTGAAAAACTGTTTTTT. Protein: CASSFGTGEKLFF.

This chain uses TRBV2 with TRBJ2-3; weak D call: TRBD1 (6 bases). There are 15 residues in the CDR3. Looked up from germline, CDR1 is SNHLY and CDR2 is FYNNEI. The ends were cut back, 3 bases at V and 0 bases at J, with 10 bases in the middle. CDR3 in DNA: TGTGCCAGCAGTGACCTGGGACAAAGCACAGATACGCAGTATTTT. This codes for CASSDLGQSTDTQYF.

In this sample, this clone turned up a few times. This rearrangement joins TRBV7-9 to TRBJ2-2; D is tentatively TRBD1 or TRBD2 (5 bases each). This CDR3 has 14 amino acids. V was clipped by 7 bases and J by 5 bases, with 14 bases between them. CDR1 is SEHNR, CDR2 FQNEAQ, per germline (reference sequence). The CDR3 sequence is CASIRDGNTGELFF. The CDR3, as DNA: TGTGCCAGCATCCGGGACGGAAATACCGGGGAGCTGTTTTTT.

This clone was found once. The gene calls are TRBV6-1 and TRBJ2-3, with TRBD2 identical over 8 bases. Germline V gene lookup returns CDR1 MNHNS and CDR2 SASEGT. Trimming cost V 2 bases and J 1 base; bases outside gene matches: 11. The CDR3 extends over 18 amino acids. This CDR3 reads CASSEWGGGSLGTDTQYF. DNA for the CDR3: TGTGCCAGCAGTGAATGGGGCGGGGGGTCCCTCGGCACAGATACGCAGTATTTT.

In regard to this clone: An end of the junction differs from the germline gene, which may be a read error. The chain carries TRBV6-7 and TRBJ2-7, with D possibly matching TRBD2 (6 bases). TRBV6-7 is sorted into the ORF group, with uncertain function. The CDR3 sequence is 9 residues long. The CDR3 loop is CASSYWRVF. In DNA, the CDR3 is TGTGCCAGCAGTTACTGGAGGGTCTTC.

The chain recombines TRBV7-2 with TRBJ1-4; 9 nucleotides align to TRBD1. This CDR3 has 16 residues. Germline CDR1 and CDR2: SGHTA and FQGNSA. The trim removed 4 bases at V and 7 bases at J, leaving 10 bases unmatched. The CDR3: CASSSRTGDIGEKLFF. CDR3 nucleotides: TGTGCCAGCAGCTCAAGGACAGGGGATATCGGTGAAAAACTGTTTTTT.

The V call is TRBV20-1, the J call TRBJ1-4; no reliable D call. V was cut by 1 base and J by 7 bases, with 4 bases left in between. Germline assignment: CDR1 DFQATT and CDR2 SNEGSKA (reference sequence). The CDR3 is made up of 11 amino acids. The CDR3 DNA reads TGCAGTGCTAGAGTAATTGAAAAACTGTTTTTT. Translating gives CSARVIEKLFF.

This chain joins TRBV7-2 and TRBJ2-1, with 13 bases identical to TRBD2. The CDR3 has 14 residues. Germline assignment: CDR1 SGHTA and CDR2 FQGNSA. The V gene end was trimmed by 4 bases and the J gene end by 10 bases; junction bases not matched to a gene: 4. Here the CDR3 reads CASSSQLAGGEQFF. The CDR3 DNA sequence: TGTGCCAGCAGCTCTCAACTAGCGGGAGGGGAGCAGTTCTTC. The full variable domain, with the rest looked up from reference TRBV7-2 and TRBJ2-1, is GAGVSQSPSNKVTEKGKDVELRCDPISGHTALYWYRQSLGQGLEFLIYFQGNSAPDKSGLPSDRFSAERTGGSVSTLTIQRTQQEDSAVYLCASSSQLAGGEQFFGPGTRLTVL.

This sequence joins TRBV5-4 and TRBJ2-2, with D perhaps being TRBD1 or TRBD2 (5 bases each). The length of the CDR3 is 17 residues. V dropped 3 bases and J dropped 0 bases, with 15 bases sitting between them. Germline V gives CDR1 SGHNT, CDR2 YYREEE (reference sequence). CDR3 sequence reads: CASSSRTGTTNTGELFF. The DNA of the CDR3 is TGTGCCAGCAGCTCGCGCACCGGGACGACGAACACCGGGGAGCTGTTTTTT.

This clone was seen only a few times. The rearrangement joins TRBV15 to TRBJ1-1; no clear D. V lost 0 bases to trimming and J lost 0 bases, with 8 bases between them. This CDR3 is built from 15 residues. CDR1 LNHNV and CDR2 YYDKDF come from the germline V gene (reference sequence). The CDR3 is CATSRDPVMNTEAFF. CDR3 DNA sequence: TGTGCCACCAGCAGAGATCCCGTTATGAACACTGAAGCTTTCTTT. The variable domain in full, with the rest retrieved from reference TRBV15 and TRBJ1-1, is DAMVIQNPRYQVTQFGKPVTLSCSQTLNHNVMYWYQQKSSQAPKLLFHYYDKDFNNEADTPDNFQSRRPNTSFCFLDIRSPGLGDTAMYLCATSRDPVMNTEAFFGQGTRLTVV.

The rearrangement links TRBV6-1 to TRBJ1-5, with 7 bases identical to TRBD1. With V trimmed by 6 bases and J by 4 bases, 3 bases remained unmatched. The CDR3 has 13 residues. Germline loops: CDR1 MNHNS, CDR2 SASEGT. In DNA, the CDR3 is TGTGCCAGCAGCGGGACAGCAAATCAGCCCCAGCATTTT. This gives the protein CASSGTANQPQHF.

CDR3 residues: CASSLRPTDTQYF. The CDR3 DNA reads TGTGCCAGCAGCCTACGGCCGACAGATACGCAGTATTTT. This chain connects TRBV5-6 to TRBJ2-3; the D is unclear. Germline CDR1 SGHDT, CDR2 YYEEEE. The V and J ends lost 4 bases and 3 bases respectively, with 9 bases between them. This CDR3 comprises 13 residues.

The chain's CDR3 is CASSSSGTPRTDTQYF. The CDR3 DNA is TGTGCCAGCAGCAGCTCCGGGACTCCACGCACAGATACGCAGTATTTT. This chain joins TRBV21-1 and TRBJ2-3; the table's TRBD2 call for D was not verified on the DNA. TRBV21-1 is a recognized pseudogene. The CDR3 spans 16 residues.

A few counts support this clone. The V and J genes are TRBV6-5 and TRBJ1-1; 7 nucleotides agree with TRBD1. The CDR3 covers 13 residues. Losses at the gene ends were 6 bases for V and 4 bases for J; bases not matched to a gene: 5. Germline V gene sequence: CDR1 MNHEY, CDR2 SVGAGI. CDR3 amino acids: CASRERQGTEAFF. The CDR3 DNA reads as TGTGCCAGCAGGGAACGACAGGGCACTGAAGCTTTCTTT.

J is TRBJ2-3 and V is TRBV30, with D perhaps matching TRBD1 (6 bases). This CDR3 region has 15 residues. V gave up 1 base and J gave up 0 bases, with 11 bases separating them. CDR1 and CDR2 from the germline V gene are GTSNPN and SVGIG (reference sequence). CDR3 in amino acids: CAWSGDTTSTDTQYF. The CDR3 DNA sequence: TGTGCCTGGAGTGGGGACACAACTAGCACAGATACGCAGTATTTT.

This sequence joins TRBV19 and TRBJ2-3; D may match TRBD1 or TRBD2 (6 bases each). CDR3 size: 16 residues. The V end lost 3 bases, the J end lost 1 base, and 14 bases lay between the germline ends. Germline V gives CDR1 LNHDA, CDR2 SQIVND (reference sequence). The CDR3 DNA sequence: TGTGCCAGTAGTATTGACGGGGGCCGTCGCACAGATACGCAGTATTTT. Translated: CASSIDGGRRTDTQYF.

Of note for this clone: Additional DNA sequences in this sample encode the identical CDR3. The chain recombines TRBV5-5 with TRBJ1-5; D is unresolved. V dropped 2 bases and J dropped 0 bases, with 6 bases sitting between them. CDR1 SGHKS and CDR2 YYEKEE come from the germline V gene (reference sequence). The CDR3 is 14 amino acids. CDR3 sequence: CASSLTDSNQPQHF. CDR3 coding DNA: TGTGCCAGCAGCTTAACAGATAGCAATCAGCCCCAGCATTTT.

This chain's CDR3 is CASSILDTGQPQHF. CDR3 sequence (DNA): TGTGCCAGTAGTATCCTGGACACCGGGCAGCCCCAGCATTTT. The chain combines TRBV19 with TRBJ1-5; D possibly corresponds to TRBD1 (5 bases). The germline V gene has CDR1 LNHDA and CDR2 SQIVND (reference sequence). V shed 3 bases and J shed 7 bases, with 13 bases lying between them. The length of the CDR3 is 14 residues.

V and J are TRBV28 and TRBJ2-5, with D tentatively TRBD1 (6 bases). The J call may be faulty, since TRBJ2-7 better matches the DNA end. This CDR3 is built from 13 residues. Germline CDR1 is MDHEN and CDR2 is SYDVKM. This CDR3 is CASRWTDSYEQYF. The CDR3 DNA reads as TGTGCCAGCAGATGGACAGATTCCTACGAGCAGTACTTC.

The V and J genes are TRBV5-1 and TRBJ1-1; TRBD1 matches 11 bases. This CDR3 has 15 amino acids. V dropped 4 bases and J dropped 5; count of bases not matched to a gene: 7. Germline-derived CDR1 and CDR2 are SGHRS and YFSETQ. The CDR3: CASSPRTGGLTEAFF. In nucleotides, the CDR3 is TGCGCCAGCAGCCCACGGACAGGGGGCCTGACTGAAGCTTTCTTT.

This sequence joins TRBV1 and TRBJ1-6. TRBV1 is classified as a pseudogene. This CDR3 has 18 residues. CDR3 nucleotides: TGCACCAGCAGCGCTCCAAGAGCCCCGGGCCGTGATATTTCACCCCTCCACTTT. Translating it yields CTSSAPRAPGRDISPLHF.

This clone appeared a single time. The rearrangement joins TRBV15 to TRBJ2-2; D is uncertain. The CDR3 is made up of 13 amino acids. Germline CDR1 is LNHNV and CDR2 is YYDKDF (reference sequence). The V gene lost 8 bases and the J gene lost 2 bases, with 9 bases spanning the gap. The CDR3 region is CATAIVNTGELFF. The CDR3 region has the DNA TGTGCCACCGCGATCGTCAACACCGGGGAGCTGTTTTTT.

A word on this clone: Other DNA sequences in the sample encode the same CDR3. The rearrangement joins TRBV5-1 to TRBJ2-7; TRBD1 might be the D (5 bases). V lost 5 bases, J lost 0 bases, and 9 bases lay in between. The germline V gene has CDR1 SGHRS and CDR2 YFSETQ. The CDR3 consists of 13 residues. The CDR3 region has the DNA TGCGCCAGCAGTTTTGACAGCTCCTACGAGCAGTACTTC. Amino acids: CASSFDSSYEQYF.

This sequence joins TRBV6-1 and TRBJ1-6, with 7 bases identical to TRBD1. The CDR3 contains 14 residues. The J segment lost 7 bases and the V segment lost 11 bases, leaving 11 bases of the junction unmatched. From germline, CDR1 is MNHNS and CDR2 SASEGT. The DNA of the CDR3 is TGTGCCGCCGCGACAGGGTTTACGAATTCACCCCTCCACTTT. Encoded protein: CAAATGFTNSPLHF.

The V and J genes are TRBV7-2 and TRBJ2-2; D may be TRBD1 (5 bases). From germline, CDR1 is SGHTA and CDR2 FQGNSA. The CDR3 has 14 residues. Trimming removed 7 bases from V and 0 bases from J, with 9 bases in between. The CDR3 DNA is TGTGCCAGCATGTGGGGCGCGAACACCGGGGAGCTGTTTTTT. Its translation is CASMWGANTGELFF.

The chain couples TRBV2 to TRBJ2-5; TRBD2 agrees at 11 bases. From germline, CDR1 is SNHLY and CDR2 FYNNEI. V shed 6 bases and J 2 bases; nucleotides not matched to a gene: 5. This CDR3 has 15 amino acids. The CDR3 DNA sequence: TGTGCCAGCAGGGGTAGCGGGGGGGCTCAAGAGACCCAGTACTTC. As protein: CASRGSGGAQETQYF.

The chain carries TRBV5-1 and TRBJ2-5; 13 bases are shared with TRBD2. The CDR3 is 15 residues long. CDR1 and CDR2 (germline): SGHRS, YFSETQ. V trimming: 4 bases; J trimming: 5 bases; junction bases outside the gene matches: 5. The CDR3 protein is CASSPSTSGGETQYF. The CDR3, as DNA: TGCGCCAGCAGCCCCTCGACTAGCGGGGGGGAGACCCAGTACTTC.

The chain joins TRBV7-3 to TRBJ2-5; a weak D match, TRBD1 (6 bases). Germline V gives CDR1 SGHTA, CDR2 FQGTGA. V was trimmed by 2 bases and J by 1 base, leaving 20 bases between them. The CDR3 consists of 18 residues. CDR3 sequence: CASSLVTGQRPLQETQYF. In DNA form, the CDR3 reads TGTGCCAGCAGCTTAGTAACAGGGCAGCGACCTCTCCAAGAGACCCAGTACTTC.

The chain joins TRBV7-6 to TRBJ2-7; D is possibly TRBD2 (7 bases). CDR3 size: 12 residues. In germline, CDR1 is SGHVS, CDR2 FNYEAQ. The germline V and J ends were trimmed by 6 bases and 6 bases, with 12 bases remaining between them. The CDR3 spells CASSRGGGEQYF. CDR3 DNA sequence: TGTGCCAGCAGTAGGGGGGGTGGCGAGCAGTACTTC.

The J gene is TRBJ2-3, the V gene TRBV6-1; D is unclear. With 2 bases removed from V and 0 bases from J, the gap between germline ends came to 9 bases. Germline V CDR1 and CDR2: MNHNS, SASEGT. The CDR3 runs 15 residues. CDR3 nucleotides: TGTGCCAGCAGTGAACTAGGGCCTAGCACAGATACGCAGTATTTT. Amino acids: CASSELGPSTDTQYF.